This T cell receptor (beta chain) was captured in a study of technical replicates of blood from a handful of donors. TCRdb's table, derived via immunoSEQ multiplex PCR, lists solely in-frame clones and lacks some. The data contain under 80,000 clones, about 91% of them singletons. With 0 bases removed from V and 4 bases from J, the gap between germline ends came to 6 bases. Germline loops: CDR1 MRHNA, CDR2 SNTAGT. The length of the CDR3 is 14 residues. This chain joins TRBV6-4 and TRBJ2-2; D possibly corresponds to TRBD1 (6 bases). The sample comprised T cells isolated from PBMCs. The receptor comes from a human donor in good health. Some clones in this sample may be carry-over from other donors' samples. CDR3 DNA: TGTGCCAGCAGTGACTCGACAGGCACCGGGGAGCTGTTTTTT. Amino acid sequence: CASSDSTGTGELFF.